This T cell receptor beta chain came from a study of Ad26.COV2.S vaccination and SARS-CoV-2 variants. Study-wide background: The donor was enrolled in the Ad26.COV2.S arm of the COV1001 trial. The vaccine Ad26.COV2.S was put into the muscle once, or twice with 56 days between. Points from the study as a whole: Reports say spike-specific CD8+ and CD4+ T cell responses covered substantial breadth after vaccination.

The protocol was immunoSEQ multiplex PCR, while the TCRdb copy is restricted to in-frame clones and leaves out a portion. The sample lists a few hundred thousand clones, about nine tenths seen once, with about 3.5% in the top ten. About this clone itself: Its antigen is undetermined.

CDR1 and CDR2 from the germline V gene are SGHVS and FNYEAQ. This CDR3 has 12 residues. V was cut by 3 bases and J by 6 bases, with 5 bases left in between. The sample's treatment: 15 to 20 received Ad26.COV2.S at low or high dose, single or two shots; a few received placebo; per-sample allocation not given. Vaccine and placebo recipients were sampled on day 63 after the first injection. This chain joins TRBV7-6 and TRBJ2-2, with D unresolved. The sequencing here drew on peripheral blood, taken in a trial of Ad26.COV2.S vaccine versus placebo. The TCR was taken from a person aged 18-65 years who received the Ad26.COV2.S COVID-19 vaccine or a placebo. The CDR3 here is CASSFGAGELFF. The CDR3 nucleotides read TGTGCCAGCAGCTTTGGTGCCGGGGAGCTGTTTTTT.